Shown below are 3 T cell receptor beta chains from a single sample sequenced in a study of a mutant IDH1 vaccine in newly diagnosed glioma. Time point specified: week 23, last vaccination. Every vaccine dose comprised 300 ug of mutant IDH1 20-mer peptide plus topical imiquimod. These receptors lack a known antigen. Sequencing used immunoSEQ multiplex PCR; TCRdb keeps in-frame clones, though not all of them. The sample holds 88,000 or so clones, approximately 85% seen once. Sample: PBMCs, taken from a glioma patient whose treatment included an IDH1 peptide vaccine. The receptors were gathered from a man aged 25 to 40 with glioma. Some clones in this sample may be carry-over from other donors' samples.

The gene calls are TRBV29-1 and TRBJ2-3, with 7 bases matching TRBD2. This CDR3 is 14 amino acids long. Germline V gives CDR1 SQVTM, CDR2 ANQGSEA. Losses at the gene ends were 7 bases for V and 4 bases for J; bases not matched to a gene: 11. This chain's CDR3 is CSARTRALADTQYF. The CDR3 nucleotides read TGCAGCGCCCGGACTAGAGCGTTGGCAGATACGCAGTATTTT.

DNA of the CDR3: TGTGCCAGCTCACCCGGGACAGGGGCAAGGACTTTCTTT. Residues: CASSPGTGARTFF. The genes are TRBV18 and TRBJ1-1, with 10 bases fitting TRBD1. J was trimmed by 12 bases and V by 3 bases; bases with no gene match: 7. Germline lookup yields CDR1 KGHSH and CDR2 LQKENI. This CDR3 is built from 13 residues. Complete variable domain (other parts from reference TRBV18 and TRBJ1-1): NAGVMQNPRHLVRRRGQEARLRCSPMKGHSHVYWYRQLPEEGLKFMVYLQKENIIDESGMPKERFSAEFPKEGPSILRIQQVVRGDSAAYFCASSPGTGARTFFGQGTRLTVV.

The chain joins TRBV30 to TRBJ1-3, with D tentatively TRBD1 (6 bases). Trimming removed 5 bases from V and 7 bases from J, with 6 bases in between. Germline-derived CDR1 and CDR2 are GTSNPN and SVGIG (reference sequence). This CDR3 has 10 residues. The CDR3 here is CAWGQNTIYF. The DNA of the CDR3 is TGTGCCTGGGGACAGAACACCATATATTTT.